A single sample is the source of the 25 T cell receptor beta chains below, sequenced in a study of blood T cell repertoires in COVID-19. Assay: immunoSEQ multiplex PCR; the TCRdb copy retains only in-frame clones and omits some. Of approximately 270,000 clones listed, 70% to 90% are singletons. What was sequenced was peripheral blood. The receptors were sampled from a man younger than 35 with active or convalescent COVID-19.

This chain joins TRBV5-1 and TRBJ2-7; D is unresolved. The CDR3 sequence is 12 residues long. Trimming removed 0 bases at V and 4 bases at J, with 5 bases between. CDR1 and CDR2 (germline): SGHRS, YFSETQ. The CDR3 sequence: CASSLGEYEQYF. The CDR3 DNA follows: TGCGCCAGCAGCTTGGGCGAGTACGAGCAGTACTTC.

This clone showed up just a few times. This chain links TRBV7-8 with TRBJ2-3, with a possible D match to TRBD1 (5 bases). The V gene's germline CDR1 is SGHVS and CDR2 FQNEAQ. The V gene lost 1 base and the J gene lost 0 bases, with 11 bases spanning the gap. The CDR3 extends over 16 amino acids. The CDR3 loop is CASSLVSSGSTDTQYF. The CDR3 nucleotides read TGTGCCAGCAGCTTAGTATCGTCAGGGAGCACAGATACGCAGTATTTT.

The chain links TRBV5-4 to TRBJ2-7; 11 bases agree with TRBD1. V gave up 9 bases and J gave up 7 bases; unmatched junction bases: 6. The germline V gene encodes CDR1 SGHNT and CDR2 YYREEE (reference sequence). This CDR3 comprises 12 residues. CDR3 sequence: CAKARDRGEQYF. The CDR3 nucleotides are TGTGCCAAAGCCCGGGACAGGGGGGAGCAGTACTTC.

The chain joins TRBV30 to TRBJ2-2, with 7 bases that match TRBD1. CDR3 length equals 15 residues. J lost 5 bases, V lost 1 base, and 7 bases had no gene match. Germline values: CDR1 GTSNPN, CDR2 SVGIG (reference sequence). The CDR3 coding sequence is TGTGCCTGGAGTGCGGGTGAGGGGGCTACCGGGGAGCTGTTTTTT. It specifies CAWSAGEGATGELFF.

The chain joins TRBV5-6 to TRBJ2-3; 14 bases align to TRBD2. The length of the CDR3 is 18 residues. Trimming cost V 0 bases and J 6 bases; bases outside gene matches: 9. CDR1 and CDR2 from the germline V gene are SGHDT and YYEEEE. The CDR3 region has the DNA TGTGCCAGCAGCTTGGCGACTAGCGGGAGGGCCCCGATCGATACGCAGTATTTT. Its protein is CASSLATSGRAPIDTQYF.

The J gene is TRBJ1-1, the V gene TRBV25-1; tentatively, D is TRBD1 (5 bases). V lost 3 bases and J lost 0, with 8 bases in between. The CDR3 is 14 residues long. Per germline, CDR1 MGHDK and CDR2 SYGVNS. The DNA for the CDR3 is TGTGCCAGCAGTGAGGACAACGTGAACACTGAAGCTTTCTTT. Its translation: CASSEDNVNTEAFF.

The chain is built from TRBV4-2 and TRBJ2-7, with 7 positions matching TRBD1. CDR3 length: 15 amino acids. V shed 0 bases, J shed 4 bases, and the junction held 6 bases outside the gene matches. Germline CDR1 LGHNA, CDR2 YNFKEQ. The CDR3 DNA reads TGTGCCAGCAGCCAAGAACAGGGGACCTATTACGAGCAGTACTTC. Amino acids: CASSQEQGTYYEQYF.

The chain carries TRBV5-1 and TRBJ2-7; 8 bases agree with TRBD1. With 0 bases clipped from V and 5 bases from J, the junction kept 4 bases outside the gene matches. Germline CDR1 reads SGHRS; CDR2 reads YFSETQ. The length of the CDR3 is 14 residues. The CDR3 here is CASSLGRGPNEQYF. The CDR3 DNA is TGCGCCAGCAGCTTGGGCAGGGGGCCCAACGAGCAGTACTTC.

A single count supports this clone. The rearrangement uses TRBV4-2 and TRBJ2-1, with 11 nucleotides matching TRBD2. CDR1 LGHNA and CDR2 YNFKEQ come from the germline V gene. J was trimmed by 0 bases and V by 1 base; bases with no gene match: 5. This CDR3 has 18 residues. The CDR3 DNA sequence: TGTGCCAGCAGCCAAGTCCTAGCGGGGGGTAGCTCCTACAATGAGCAGTTCTTC. Translating gives CASSQVLAGGSSYNEQFF.

This chain connects TRBV5-1 to TRBJ2-3, with D maybe TRBD1 (5 bases). The CDR3 spans 17 residues. The V end lost 3 bases, the J end lost 0 bases, and 17 bases lay between the germline ends. In germline, CDR1 is SGHRS, CDR2 YFSETQ. The CDR3 region is CASSSRVGQGSTDTQYF. Here the CDR3 DNA reads TGCGCCAGCAGCTCTCGGGTGGGCCAGGGCAGCACAGATACGCAGTATTTT.

V gene TRBV6-2 or TRBV6-3 combines with J gene TRBJ2-1; TRBD2 matches 13 bases. In germline, CDR1 is MNHEY, CDR2 SVGEGT. The V segment lost 5 bases and the J segment 4 bases; nucleotides outside the gene matches: 8. The CDR3 has 17 residues. The CDR3 spells CASSTGLAGFRYNEQFF. CDR3 sequence (DNA): TGTGCCAGCAGTACGGGACTAGCGGGGTTCCGATACAATGAGCAGTTCTTC.

J is TRBJ1-2 and V is TRBV13; D ambiguous. Per the germline V gene, CDR1 is PRHDT and CDR2 is FYEKMQ (reference sequence). The CDR3 is made up of 13 amino acids. Trimming cost V 3 bases and J 4 bases, with 9 bases left between them. The CDR3 loop reads CASSFATSYGYTF. For the CDR3, the DNA is TGTGCCAGCAGCTTCGCAACCAGCTATGGCTACACCTTC.

The V call is TRBV9, the J call TRBJ2-7, with 9 bases that match TRBD2. Germline loops: CDR1 SGDLS, CDR2 YYNGEE. CDR3 length: 15 residues. J lost 3 bases, V lost 1 base, and 5 bases had no gene match. In DNA form, the CDR3 reads TGTGCCAGCAGCGTAACGGCGGGAGGGTTCTACGAGCAGTACTTC. This encodes CASSVTAGGFYEQYF.

This clone was counted between two and nine times. The chain recombines TRBV4-3 with TRBJ1-2; the D gene is possibly TRBD1 (5 bases). The CDR3 spans 16 residues. Trimming left V 1 base short and J 5 bases short, with 17 bases between. CDR1 and CDR2 from the germline V gene are LGHNA and YSLEER. For the CDR3, the DNA is TGCGCCAGCAGCCAAGCCTTTTCGGGGGTTGATTATGGCTACACCTTC. Protein sequence: CASSQAFSGVDYGYTF.

The CDR3 DNA sequence: TGTGCCAGCAGTTTACAAATGTCGGGACTAGCGGGAGTCTCCTTTAGCACAGATACGCAGTATTTT. Translation: CASSLQMSGLAGVSFSTDTQYF. V is TRBV28 and J is TRBJ2-3; 14 bases match TRBD2. The germline V gene has CDR1 MDHEN and CDR2 SYDVKM. With 2 bases clipped from V and 0 bases from J, the junction kept 16 bases outside the gene matches. This CDR3 comprises 22 residues.

The chain links TRBV7-9 to TRBJ2-1; 16 bases map to TRBD2. The germline gives CDR1 SEHNR, CDR2 FQNEAQ (reference sequence). The CDR3 loop spans 18 amino acids. The V segment lost 5 bases and the J segment 9 bases; nucleotides outside the gene matches: 13. As DNA, the CDR3 is TGTGCCAGCAGCCCACGTCCCGGGACTAGCGGGGGGGTCCGTGAGCAGTTCTTC. Protein product: CASSPRPGTSGGVREQFF.

This clone showed up just once. The CDR3 reads CASSFPLLNTEAFF. DNA of the CDR3: TGTGCCAGCAGTTTTCCCCTCCTGAACACTGAAGCTTTCTTT. The chain joins TRBV28 to TRBJ1-1; D uncertain. Germline CDR1 reads MDHEN; CDR2 reads SYDVKM. The germline V and J ends were trimmed by 3 bases and 0 bases, with 8 bases remaining between them. CDR3 length: 14 amino acids.

J is TRBJ2-3 and V is TRBV7-2, with TRBD1 as a possible D gene (6 bases). Trimming cost V 5 bases and J 0 bases, with 12 bases left between them. Germline V lookup: CDR1 SGHTA, CDR2 FQGNSA. The CDR3 runs to 15 residues. For the CDR3, the DNA is TGTGCCAGCAGCATGAGAGGGGGTAGCACAGATACGCAGTATTTT. Protein product: CASSMRGGSTDTQYF.

This sequence joins TRBV2 and TRBJ2-2; possibly TRBD1 for D (5 bases). The length of the CDR3 is 14 residues. CDR1 and CDR2 from the germline V gene are SNHLY and FYNNEI. V was pared by 4 bases and J by 4 bases, with 10 bases between. The CDR3 loop reads CASSVRQGTGELFF. CDR3 DNA sequence: TGTGCCAGCAGTGTGCGGCAGGGCACCGGGGAGCTGTTTTTT. The variable domain in full, with the rest retrieved from reference TRBV2 and TRBJ2-2, is EPEVTQTPSHQVTQMGQEVILRCVPISNHLYFYWYRQILGQKVEFLVSFYNNEISEKSEIFDDQFSVERPDGSNFTLKIRSTKLEDSAMYFCASSVRQGTGELFFGEGSRLTVL.

V is TRBV2 and J is TRBJ1-6, with TRBD1 identical over 8 bases. The V gene end was trimmed by 7 bases and the J gene end by 5 bases; junction bases not matched to a gene: 4. The CDR3 is 14 residues long. Looked up from germline, CDR1 is SNHLY and CDR2 is FYNNEI. CDR3 in DNA: TGTGCCAGCAAAACGGACAGGGATAATTCACCCCTCCACTTT. This gives the protein CASKTDRDNSPLHF. The full variable domain, in which reference TRBV2 and TRBJ1-6 provide the parts outside the CDR3, is EPEVTQTPSHQVTQMGQEVILRCVPISNHLYFYWYRQILGQKVEFLVSFYNNEISEKSEIFDDQFSVERPDGSNFTLKIRSTKLEDSAMYFCASKTDRDNSPLHFGNGTRLTVT.

This sequence joins TRBV14 and TRBJ1-2; 7 bases align to TRBD1. This CDR3 is 15 amino acids long. Germline V gene sequence: CDR1 SGHDN, CDR2 FVKESK. V shed 1 base and J 3 bases; nucleotides not matched to a gene: 5. The DNA for the CDR3 is TGTGCCAGCAGCCAAGGACAGGGACCTTACTATGGCTACACCTTC. Amino acid sequence: CASSQGQGPYYGYTF.

This chain joins TRBV7-3 and TRBJ2-1; 13 bases align to TRBD2. The CDR3 is made up of 15 amino acids. CDR1 is SGHTA, CDR2 FQGTGA, per germline. The J segment lost 7 bases and the V segment lost 5 bases, leaving 5 bases of the junction unmatched. The CDR3 protein is CASSLGLAGLNEQFF. CDR3 in DNA: TGTGCCAGCAGCCTGGGACTAGCGGGACTGAATGAGCAGTTCTTC.

Only a few counts were recorded for this clone. The rearrangement joins TRBV5-1 to TRBJ1-1, with D tentatively TRBD1 (5 bases). The CDR3 covers 14 residues. V lost 2 bases and J 1 base, leaving 9 bases between the germline ends. Germline V gene lookup returns CDR1 SGHRS and CDR2 YFSETQ. The CDR3, as DNA: TGCGCCAGCAGCTTCAAAGGACAGAACACTGAAGCTTTCTTT. Translation: CASSFKGQNTEAFF.

Turning to this clone: The same CDR3 is also encoded by other DNA sequences in this sample. This rearrangement joins TRBV10-1 to TRBJ2-5; TRBD2 matches 12 bases. The CDR3 has 16 amino acids. CDR1 is WNHNN, CDR2 SYGVQD, per germline (reference sequence). V shed 0 bases and J 1 base; nucleotides not matched to a gene: 0. The CDR3 is CASSESTSGGQETQYF. The CDR3 DNA reads TGCGCCAGCAGTGAGTCGACTAGCGGGGGCCAAGAGACCCAGTACTTC.

The chain combines TRBV2 with TRBJ1-1; TRBD1 agrees at 8 bases. Losses at the gene ends were 8 bases for V and 0 bases for J; bases not matched to a gene: 11. CDR1 is SNHLY, CDR2 FYNNEI, per germline. The CDR3 loop spans 16 amino acids. DNA for the CDR3: TGTGCCAGCGTGGACAGGGTTAACGCCGTGAACACTGAAGCTTTCTTT. As protein: CASVDRVNAVNTEAFF.